A selection of T cell receptor beta chains follows, all from one sample in a study of T cell changes during pregnancy in multiple sclerosis. Assay used: immunoSEQ multiplex PCR; TCRdb lists only in-frame clones, some missing. The sample includes some 70,000 clones, roughly 92% of them seen just once. The source was peripheral blood, collected after pregnancy. The receptors here all came from a female donor in good health, enrolled as a control in a pregnancy study. The CDR3 runs from the conserved cysteine through the conserved F or W. D genes are given only for firm matches. The size of a clone is reported for some rows only, either as once, few or many, or as a class for expanded clones.

NA TRBJ1-5 TRBV6-6 NA TGTGCCAGCAGCCCCCGGAAGGGGCCCTATCAGCCCCAGCATTTT CASSPRKGPYQPQHF
NA TRBJ1-5 TRBV28 NA TGTGCCAGCAGTCTCCGACACCCGCCCCAGCATTTT CASSLRHPPQHF
TRBD2 TRBJ2-5 TRBV2 NA TGTGCCAGCAGTGAAGAGGTAACTAGCGGAGAGACCCAGTACTTC CASSEEVTSGETQYF
TRBD2 TRBJ2-2 TRBV6-5 NA TGTGCCAGCGGGGGGGGCACCGGGGAGCTGTTTTTT CASGGGTGELFF
TRBD1 TRBJ1-6 TRBV6-1 NA TGTGCCAGCACTAGTTTCGGACAGGGAGGGTCACCCCTCCACTTT CASTSFGQGGSPLHF
NA TRBJ2-3 TRBV2 NA TGTGCCAGCAGTGAAGAGGGGGTGGGGACAGATACGCAGTATTTT CASSEEGVGTDTQYF
NA TRBJ2-6 TRBV18 NA TGTGCCAGCTCACCGTCCAGGGTGGTATCTGGGGCCAACGTCCTGACTTTC CASSPSRVVSGANVLTF
NA TRBJ2-7 TRBV5-1 NA TGCGCCAGCAGCTTGGGACAGGTAGGGTCCTACGAGCAGTACTTC CASSLGQVGSYEQYF
TRBD1 TRBJ2-5 TRBV2 once TGTGCCAGCAGGAAAGGACAGGGGCAGCAAGAGACCCAGTACTTC CASRKGQGQQETQYF
TRBD1 TRBJ1-2 TRBV11-2 few TGTGCCAGCACAGAGACAGGGGGCTCGGGCTATGGCTACACCTTC CASTETGGSGYGYTF
NA TRBJ1-2 TRBV28 NA TGTGCCAGCAGTTTCCGACGGAGTACGTATGGCTACACCTTC CASSFRRSTYGYTF
NA TRBJ1-5 TRBV5-6 NA TGTGCCAGCAGCCTCCGGGGTACGGTTTATAGCAATCAGCCCCAGCATTTT CASSLRGTVYSNQPQHF
NA TRBJ2-1 TRBV10-3 NA TGTGCCATCAGTGGCCCGGCGGTCAATGAGCAGTTCTTC CAISGPAVNEQFF
NA TRBJ2-7 TRBV7-8 NA TGTGCCAGCAGCCATACCGCTATCTACGAGCAGTACTTC CASSHTAIYEQYF
TRBD1 TRBJ1-4 TRBV25-1 NA TGTGCCAGCACCTACGACAGGGCCCCCGGCGAAAAACTGTTTTTT CASTYDRAPGEKLFF
TRBD1 TRBJ1-2 TRBV6-1 NA TGTGCCAGCAGTGCCGGGACAGGAATATACTATGGCTACACCTTC CASSAGTGIYYGYTF
TRBD1 TRBJ1-4 TRBV29-1 NA TGCAGCGTGCTAGGGACAGCAACTAATGAAAAACTGTTTTTT CSVLGTATNEKLFF
TRBD1 TRBJ1-1 TRBV10-3 NA TGTGCCATCAGTTCCACGGGACAGCCAAACACTGAAGCTTTCTTT CAISSTGQPNTEAFF
NA TRBJ2-5 TRBV29-1 NA TGCAGCGTTGACGGGAGGCAGGGGGCTACCCAGTACTTC CSVDGRQGATQYF
NA TRBJ2-7 TRBV27 NA TGTGCCAGCAGTTTGAGAGGGACTTCCTACGAGCAGTACTTC CASSLRGTSYEQYF
TRBD1 TRBJ2-3 TRBV19 NA TGTGCCAGTAGTTGGGACAGGGGGCGCGATACGCAGTATTTT CASSWDRGRDTQYF
TRBD1 TRBJ1-2 TRBV2 NA TGTGCCAGCAGGGAGAGGACAGGGGGCCCCTATGGCTACACCTTC CASRERTGGPYGYTF
TRBD2 TRBJ2-5 TRBV29-1 NA TGCAGCGTTGCATTAGGGAGGGGCGGCGAGACCCAGTACTTC CSVALGRGGETQYF
TRBD1 TRBJ2-3 TRBV2 NA TGTGCCAGCAGTGAGAGGACAGGCTTTTCGACAGATACGCAGTATTTT CASSERTGFSTDTQYF
NA TRBJ2-1 TRBV7-3 NA TGTGCCAGCTCACCCAGGTTAAAGCCCTACAATGAGCAGTTCTTC CASSPRLKPYNEQFF
TRBD1 TRBJ1-2 TRBV15 NA TGTGCCTCCGGACAGGGCTATGGCTACACCTTC CASGQGYGYTF
TRBD1 TRBJ2-7 TRBV19 NA TGTGCCAGTAGTATTTCTGGACAGGGTTTGTCCGAGCAGTACTTC CASSISGQGLSEQYF
TRBD1 TRBJ1-2 TRBV28 NA TGTGCCAGCACTGCTCCCGGACAGGGAAACTATGGCTACACCTTC CASTAPGQGNYGYTF
NA TRBJ1-4 TRBV7-9 NA TGTGCCAGCAGGTCCAGTACGAATTCTTGGGAAAAACTGTTTTTT CASRSSTNSWEKLFF
NA TRBJ1-2 TRBV29-1 NA TGCAGCGTAGGGGACAAATTCTATGGCTACACCTTC CSVGDKFYGYTF
NA TRBJ2-2 TRBV14 NA TGTGCCAGCAGCCAAGAGGTAGCCCGCACCGGGGAGCTGTTTTTT CASSQEVARTGELFF
NA TRBJ2-7 TRBV6-1 NA TGTGCCAGCAGCGGGCTAGGGAGTTCCTACGAGCAGTACTTC CASSGLGSSYEQYF
TRBD1 TRBJ1-1 TRBV7-9 NA TGTGCCAGCAGCCGTTGGGACAGCATGAACACTGAAGCTTTCTTT CASSRWDSMNTEAFF
TRBD1 TRBJ2-2 TRBV4-1 NA TGCGCCAGCAGCCAAGTGGGACAGGGCTCGCCGCTGTTTTTT CASSQVGQGSPLFF
NA TRBJ1-5 TRBV28 NA TGTGCCAGCAGTCGAGGGCAGCGAGATCAGCCCCAGCATTTT CASSRGQRDQPQHF